This paragraph covers one TCR beta chain sequence. Its target antigen remains unknown. One junction end does not reproduce the germline sequence, and a read error may be involved. A patient counted as having stable Graves' hyperthyroidism if no progression to ophthalmopathy occurred over 18 months of follow-up. The hyperthyroidism patients were between 18 and 65 years old and newly diagnosed, with a disease duration of less than 2 months. Patients with uncontrolled infections, other autoimmune diseases, pregnancy or lactation were excluded. Diagnoses were based on clinical symptoms, serum thyroxine and TRAb, thyroid ultrasound and orbital computed tomography. Total RNA was extracted with Trizol reagent, and quality was checked on an Agilent 2100 Bioanalyzer. The entry originates in a study of T cells in Graves' hyperthyroidism and ophthalmopathy (dated by TCRdb to the late 2010s). For context, the study as a whole: TCR V-J signatures able to tell the groups apart were searched for in a discovery cohort of 90 to 100 patients, of whom under 45 had Graves' ophthalmopathy and 55 to 60 had stable Graves' hyperthyroidism. An independent validation cohort of under 20 hyperthyroidism patients and about 16 patients who later progressed to ophthalmopathy tested prospective prediction of ophthalmopathy. After blood sampling, hyperthyroidism patients were treated with methimazole at a starting dose of 30 mg daily, and ophthalmopathy patients were treated with high-dose intravenous methylprednisolone. Thyroid tissue and blood T-cell repertoires from roughly six Graves' hyperthyroidism patients were also compared in the study. The paper reports TCR Vbeta CDR3 sequencing of over 130 peripheral blood samples: 40 to 45 ophthalmopathy, fewer than 80 hyperthyroidism and 17 progressor patients. The 75 to 100 discovery patients were randomly split 7:3 into training and test sets.

The TCR beta CDR3 regions were amplified from the RNA transcripts. The first round of RT-PCR for the TCR CDR3 was performed with the HTBI primer set and the Qiagen OneStep RT-PCR kit. Libraries were constructed in a second round of multiplex PCR, after which size selection and purification were carried out. Libraries were sequenced paired-end with 100 bp reads on an Illumina HiSeq2000. The authors processed their data as follows. SOAPnuke was used to process the raw data, throwing out any read that contained adapters or uncalled bases, had a mean Phred below 15, or lacked an exact constant-primer or identifier match. COPE v1.2.5 was used to merge the high-quality paired reads, and each unique nucleotide sequence was defined as a clonotype. MiTCR v1.1 was used to align clonotypes to the IMGT TRBV, TRBD and TRBJ reference segments. Only V-J combinations with frequency above 0.0001, covering 99.2% of repertoires, were analysed. The TCS score was defined as F50 (clonal expansion) divided by E x V (chaos), with BLOSUM62-based TCRdist calculated between CDR3 peptides within each V-J. Welch's t-statistics and random forest reduced just over 500 V-J features to under 15, which were used in a naive Bayes classifier (R e1071). TCRdb reran the public reads through fastp at Q25 and MiXCR, keeping productive beta chains. Rows with a matching CDR3 protein are joined into one entry that keeps the most common DNA and genes. None of the V and J calls come from the authors' own analysis; TCRdb made them. A total of roughly 580,000 distinct CDR3 sequences appear in this sample, just over 45% of them only once. Nearly 8.5% of the sample goes to the ten largest clones.

CDR1 and CDR2 were assigned from the germline V gene as SGHTA and FQGTGA. The CDR3 goes from the cysteine to the phenylalanine over 14 residues. The read is trimmed to its CDR3 DNA, 42 bases read in frame from base 1. General conclusions and limits of the study: In validation, the model predicted progression to ophthalmopathy a median of roughly 6.1 months before onset, with over 55% sensitivity and 72.22% specificity. No statistical method was used to fix the sample size in advance, and group allocation was not hidden from the investigators. Most expanded thyroid clonotypes (frequency above 0.001) were also detected in blood, suggesting blood repertoires may reflect thyroid immune responses. A model built on a 13 V-J signature distinguished ophthalmopathy from stable hyperthyroidism, reaching about 89% sensitivity and around 81% specificity in cross-validation and 80%/75% in testing.

This chain joins TRBV7-3 to TRBJ2-7; no confident D gene assignment can be made. This sequence was found in a woman aged 18-30 years with Graves' hyperthyroidism. Donor details come from another sample of the same person, matched by shared clones. The sample comprised peripheral blood or thyroid tissue (not recorded which). CDR3 reads: CASSQDSEAYEQYF. The nucleotide sequence reads TGCGCCAGCAGCCAAGATTCAGAGGCCTACGAGCAGTACTTC.